The rows below give T cell receptor beta chains drawn from one sample of a study of beta chain features in type 1 diabetes. Produced via immunoSEQ multiplex PCR; TCRdb's table is partial and in-frame only. The data contain fewer than 110,000 clones, approximately 30% of them singletons. The material sequenced was central memory CD4+ T cells from blood. Every receptor here comes from a woman between 18 and 29 years old with type 1 diabetes. Each CDR3 is given with its conserved first and last residue. A D gene is named only where the DNA matches it firmly. Only some rows state a clone size, as once, few, many or a class for expanded clones.

clone_size: few; j_call: TRBJ2-4; d_call: NA; v_call: TRBV12-5; cdr3_nt: TGTGCTAGTGGTCCCGAGGAGAACATTCAGTACTTC; cdr3_aa: CASGPEENIQYF
clone_size: NA; j_call: TRBJ1-2; d_call: NA; v_call: TRBV5-4; cdr3_nt: TGTGCCAGCAGTAGGGATACAGGTAACTATGGCTACACCTTC; cdr3_aa: CASSRDTGNYGYTF
clone_size: NA; j_call: TRBJ2-3; d_call: NA; v_call: TRBV25-1; cdr3_nt: TGTGCCAGCAGTGAAAGTGGAGGGGTGAGGCAGTATTTT; cdr3_aa: CASSESGGVRQYF
clone_size: once; j_call: TRBJ2-7; d_call: NA; v_call: TRBV6-5; cdr3_nt: TGTGCCACTACAGGGAGCTCCTACGAGCAGTACTTC; cdr3_aa: CATTGSSYEQYF
clone_size: NA; j_call: TRBJ1-1; d_call: NA; v_call: TRBV4-2; cdr3_nt: TGTGCCAGCAGCCAAGATCTGCCGACAGCGAACACTGAAGCTTTCTTT; cdr3_aa: CASSQDLPTANTEAFF
clone_size: NA; j_call: TRBJ1-1; d_call: NA; v_call: TRBV5-4; cdr3_nt: TGTGCCAGCAGCTTGAGCGGGGGCAGCACTGAAGCTTTCTTT; cdr3_aa: CASSLSGGSTEAFF
clone_size: NA; j_call: TRBJ2-1; d_call: TRBD2; v_call: TRBV7-2; cdr3_nt: TGTGCCAGCAGCCGGGACTACTCCTACAATGAGCAGTTCTTC; cdr3_aa: CASSRDYSYNEQFF
clone_size: few; j_call: TRBJ2-1; d_call: TRBD2; v_call: TRBV4-1; cdr3_nt: TGCGCCAGCAGCCCCCAAGGACTAGCGGGAGGGCCGAAAAGCTACAATGAGCAGTTCTTC; cdr3_aa: CASSPQGLAGGPKSYNEQFF
clone_size: NA; j_call: TRBJ2-2; d_call: NA; v_call: TRBV10-3; cdr3_nt: TGTGCCATCAGCAAGAGTACAGCCACGAACACCGGGGAGCTGTTTTTT; cdr3_aa: CAISKSTATNTGELFF
clone_size: few; j_call: TRBJ2-4; d_call: NA; v_call: TRBV5-4; cdr3_nt: TGTGCCAGCAGCTTTAACAGGAAAAACATTCAGTACTTC; cdr3_aa: CASSFNRKNIQYF
clone_size: NA; j_call: TRBJ2-3; d_call: TRBD2; v_call: TRBV5-4; cdr3_nt: TGTGCCAGCAGCACCGGGACTAGCGGGAGGGCCGGGAGCACAGATACGCAGTATTTT; cdr3_aa: CASSTGTSGRAGSTDTQYF
clone_size: NA; j_call: TRBJ2-2; d_call: NA; v_call: TRBV6-6; cdr3_nt: TGTGCCACCCGATTTTCGGGTCCTTTCCCCACCGGGGAGCTGTTTTTT; cdr3_aa: CATRFSGPFPTGELFF
clone_size: few; j_call: TRBJ2-7; d_call: NA; v_call: TRBV7-2; cdr3_nt: TGTGCCAGCAGCTTAGCTGGCGGATCCTACGAGCAGTACTTC; cdr3_aa: CASSLAGGSYEQYF
clone_size: NA; j_call: TRBJ2-1; d_call: NA; v_call: TRBV6-1; cdr3_nt: TGTGCCAGCAGACCGACTAGTGACTACAATGAGCAGTTCTTC; cdr3_aa: CASRPTSDYNEQFF
clone_size: NA; j_call: TRBJ2-3; d_call: NA; v_call: TRBV7-9; cdr3_nt: TGTGCCAGCAGCCAGGGGGGTTCGGCAGATACGCAGTATTTT; cdr3_aa: CASSQGGSADTQYF
clone_size: NA; j_call: TRBJ2-5; d_call: NA; v_call: TRBV7-9; cdr3_nt: TGTGCCAGCAGCTTAGGACAAATCCCTGAGACCCAGTACTTC; cdr3_aa: CASSLGQIPETQYF
clone_size: NA; j_call: TRBJ2-2; d_call: TRBD1; v_call: TRBV4-3; cdr3_nt: TGCGCCAGCAGCCAGGTCGGACAGGGTAGAAGGGTCGGGGAGCTGTTTTTT; cdr3_aa: CASSQVGQGRRVGELFF
clone_size: NA; j_call: TRBJ2-7; d_call: NA; v_call: TRBV7-2; cdr3_nt: TGTGCCAGCAGCCTATCTGGGGCTAGCTACGAGCAGTACTTC; cdr3_aa: CASSLSGASYEQYF
clone_size: few; j_call: TRBJ1-1; d_call: NA; v_call: TRBV5-1; cdr3_nt: TGCGCCAGCAGCTTGGGGGCGAACACTGAAGCTTTCTTT; cdr3_aa: CASSLGANTEAFF
clone_size: few; j_call: TRBJ2-5; d_call: TRBD1; v_call: TRBV27; cdr3_nt: TGTGCCAGCAGCCGCTGGACAGGGGGCGAGGAGACCCAGTACTTC; cdr3_aa: CASSRWTGGEETQYF
clone_size: NA; j_call: TRBJ1-1; d_call: NA; v_call: TRBV7-8; cdr3_nt: TGTGCCAGCAGCTTAGAGGACGGGGGGATGAACACTGAAGCTTTCTTT; cdr3_aa: CASSLEDGGMNTEAFF
clone_size: few; j_call: TRBJ2-3; d_call: NA; v_call: TRBV19; cdr3_nt: TGTGCCAGTAGGGACTCAGCAGATACGCAGTATTTT; cdr3_aa: CASRDSADTQYF
clone_size: NA; j_call: TRBJ2-2; d_call: TRBD2; v_call: TRBV19; cdr3_nt: TGTGCCAGTAGTATCCCCCGCCTAGCGGGAGGGCGGACCGGGGAGCTGTTTTTT; cdr3_aa: CASSIPRLAGGRTGELFF
clone_size: NA; j_call: TRBJ1-1; d_call: NA; v_call: TRBV29-1; cdr3_nt: TGCAGCGTTTTGTCGTCCGGAGCCACTGAAGCTTTCTTT; cdr3_aa: CSVLSSGATEAFF
clone_size: few; j_call: TRBJ2-7; d_call: NA; v_call: TRBV5-4; cdr3_nt: TGTGCCAGCAGCTTGGCCCGGGGACAATTCGGCGAGCAGTACTTC; cdr3_aa: CASSLARGQFGEQYF
clone_size: few; j_call: TRBJ1-1; d_call: TRBD1; v_call: TRBV10-1; cdr3_nt: TGCGCCAGCAGTGACCGGACAGGGGAGACTGAAGCTTTCTTT; cdr3_aa: CASSDRTGETEAFF
clone_size: NA; j_call: TRBJ2-1; d_call: TRBD2; v_call: TRBV5-1; cdr3_nt: TGCGCCAGCAGCTTGGTGGGACTAGCGGGAGATAATGAGCAGTTCTTC; cdr3_aa: CASSLVGLAGDNEQFF
clone_size: NA; j_call: TRBJ2-3; d_call: TRBD1; v_call: TRBV18; cdr3_nt: TGTGCCAGCTCACGCGCTCGGGACAGGTCCACAGATACGCAGTATTTT; cdr3_aa: CASSRARDRSTDTQYF
clone_size: NA; j_call: TRBJ2-1; d_call: TRBD1; v_call: TRBV9; cdr3_nt: TGTGCCAGCAGCGCTACAGGGGGTTCCTTGAGAAATGAGCAGTTCTTC; cdr3_aa: CASSATGGSLRNEQFF
clone_size: few; j_call: TRBJ1-5; d_call: NA; v_call: TRBV19; cdr3_nt: TGTGCCAGTAGACGGGGGGAAGGTAGCAATCAGCCCCAGCATTTT; cdr3_aa: CASRRGEGSNQPQHF
clone_size: few; j_call: TRBJ1-4; d_call: NA; v_call: TRBV7-2; cdr3_nt: TGTGCCAGCAAATTAATAGAGCCAAGTGCGTATGAAAAACTGTTTTTT; cdr3_aa: CASKLIEPSAYEKLFF
clone_size: few; j_call: TRBJ2-1; d_call: TRBD1; v_call: TRBV19; cdr3_nt: TGTGCCAGTAAGGGGGACAGGGACCCCTACAATGAGCAGTTCTTC; cdr3_aa: CASKGDRDPYNEQFF
clone_size: many; j_call: TRBJ2-2; d_call: NA; v_call: TRBV7-6; cdr3_nt: TGTGCCAGCAGCCGCAAGGGGGGGCTCACCGGGGAGCTGTTTTTT; cdr3_aa: CASSRKGGLTGELFF
clone_size: NA; j_call: TRBJ1-1; d_call: TRBD1; v_call: TRBV4-2; cdr3_nt: TGTGCCAGCAGCCACTCTAACAGGGGGCCAGGGTGGACTGAAGCTTTCTTT; cdr3_aa: CASSHSNRGPGWTEAFF
clone_size: NA; j_call: TRBJ2-7; d_call: NA; v_call: TRBV19; cdr3_nt: TGTGCCAGTAGTTATCGAGACCCGGGATTTTACGAGCAGTACTTC; cdr3_aa: CASSYRDPGFYEQYF
clone_size: NA; j_call: TRBJ1-1; d_call: TRBD1; v_call: TRBV2; cdr3_nt: TGTGCCAGCAGAACGGGACAGAGGGCTGAAGCTTTCTTT; cdr3_aa: CASRTGQRAEAFF
clone_size: few; j_call: TRBJ1-2; d_call: NA; v_call: TRBV28; cdr3_nt: TGTGCCAGCAGTTGGGGGCAGGGGTTTGGCTACACCTTC; cdr3_aa: CASSWGQGFGYTF
clone_size: once; j_call: TRBJ1-1; d_call: NA; v_call: TRBV7-3; cdr3_nt: TGTGCCAGCAGCTCGGACAAGAACACTGAAGCTTTCTTT; cdr3_aa: CASSSDKNTEAFF
clone_size: NA; j_call: TRBJ1-2; d_call: TRBD1; v_call: TRBV7-2; cdr3_nt: TGTGCCAGCAGCGCGGGACAGGGGCTTGGCTACACCTTC; cdr3_aa: CASSAGQGLGYTF
clone_size: few; j_call: TRBJ2-3; d_call: TRBD2; v_call: TRBV5-6; cdr3_nt: TGTGCCAGCAGCTTGCGGGCGGCTAGCGGGAGCACAGATACGCAGTATTTT; cdr3_aa: CASSLRAASGSTDTQYF
clone_size: many; j_call: TRBJ2-7; d_call: NA; v_call: TRBV29-1; cdr3_nt: TGCAGCGCCGCGAACGGACAAGTCTACGAGCAGTACTTC; cdr3_aa: CSAANGQVYEQYF
clone_size: few; j_call: TRBJ2-7; d_call: TRBD1; v_call: TRBV10-1; cdr3_nt: TGCGCCAGCAGTACAGGGGTGGCCTACGAGCAGTACTTC; cdr3_aa: CASSTGVAYEQYF
clone_size: NA; j_call: TRBJ2-1; d_call: NA; v_call: TRBV5-1; cdr3_nt: TGCGCCAGCAGCTTGGCCTCTCTATTGGATGAGCAGTTCTTC; cdr3_aa: CASSLASLLDEQFF
clone_size: NA; j_call: TRBJ1-1; d_call: NA; v_call: TRBV5-4; cdr3_nt: TGTGCCAGCAGCGAGGAAACGACTGAAGCTTTCTTT; cdr3_aa: CASSEETTEAFF
clone_size: few; j_call: TRBJ2-3; d_call: TRBD1; v_call: TRBV28; cdr3_nt: TGTGCCAGCATAGGGGACAGTAGCACAGATACGCAGTATTTT; cdr3_aa: CASIGDSSTDTQYF
clone_size: NA; j_call: TRBJ2-7; d_call: TRBD2; v_call: TRBV7-9; cdr3_nt: TGTGCCAGCAGTAACCTAGCGGGAGGAACATACGAGCAGTACTTC; cdr3_aa: CASSNLAGGTYEQYF
clone_size: NA; j_call: TRBJ1-2; d_call: TRBD1; v_call: TRBV11-2; cdr3_nt: TGTGCCAGCAGCTTAGAGGCAGGGGGCGGCTATGGCTACACCTTC; cdr3_aa: CASSLEAGGGYGYTF
clone_size: NA; j_call: TRBJ2-5; d_call: TRBD1; v_call: TRBV5-1; cdr3_nt: TGCGCCAGCAGCTGGGACAGTCAAGAGACCCAGTACTTC; cdr3_aa: CASSWDSQETQYF
clone_size: few; j_call: TRBJ1-4; d_call: TRBD1; v_call: TRBV28; cdr3_nt: TGTGCCAGCAGAGGACAGGGTTTTAATGAAAAACTGTTTTTT; cdr3_aa: CASRGQGFNEKLFF
clone_size: NA; j_call: TRBJ1-1; d_call: NA; v_call: TRBV30; cdr3_nt: TGTGCCTGGAGTTTCTCGGGTGGGAACACTGAAGCTTTCTTT; cdr3_aa: CAWSFSGGNTEAFF